This T cell receptor beta chain is drawn from a study of T-cell reconstitution after alpha-beta-depleted transplantation in children. Findings and limits, study-wide: After one year, T-cell counts and TCRbeta diversity mostly came from new T cells. There were some patients whose high TCRbeta diversity at day 60 came from surviving recipient T cells and thymic progenitors. By about two months after transplant, alpha-beta T cells reportedly arose from several hundred graft clones that had expanded.

Molecular barcoding with unique molecular identifiers was used for the TCRbeta library. A single record per CDR3 protein comes from TCRdb applying MiXCR to the PCR reads. Of roughly 300,000 distinct CDR3 sequences listed, roughly 11% are singletons. In this sample, this clonotype turned up many times. Its antigen is unknown. The germline V and J ends were trimmed by 5 bases and 2 bases, with 7 bases remaining between them. The CDR3 is made up of 12 amino acids. The sample was peripheral blood, taken 180 days after TCRalphabeta/CD19-depleted stem cell transplant. This receptor was identified in a male patient aged 2 to 9 who had a stem cell transplant for chronic granulomatous disease, so the T cells may come from the graft donor. The chain is built from TRBV12-3 or TRBV12-4 and TRBJ2-7, with D unresolved. In nucleotides, the CDR3 is TGTGCCAGCAGTGCCGACACCTACGAGCAGTACTTC. This sequence encodes CASSADTYEQYF.